Shown below are 9 T cell receptor beta chains from a single sample sequenced in a study of T cells after yellow fever vaccination. TCRdb re-called the 5' RACE reads through MiXCR, storing one row per CDR3 protein. The sample holds roughly 500,000 distinct CDR3 sequences, about a fifth seen once. The source was PBMCs, collected 15 days after the yellow fever booster vaccination. The receptors come from a man aged 25-45 years who received the YFV17D yellow fever vaccine.

V usage is TRBV7-2 and J usage is TRBJ2-3; possibly TRBD1 for D (6 bases). Trimming pared 2 bases from V and 5 bases from J, leaving 11 bases between. From germline, CDR1 is SGHTA and CDR2 FQGNSA. The CDR3 has 14 residues. The CDR3 nucleotides read TGTGCCAGCAGCTTAAACAGGGCCGGAGATACGCAGTATTTT. Its translation is CASSLNRAGDTQYF.

The chain employs TRBV20-1 and TRBJ2-3; the match to TRBD2 covers 9 bases. CDR3 length: 18 amino acids. In germline, CDR1 is DFQATT, CDR2 SNEGSKA (reference sequence). Trimming took 0 bases from V and 2 from J; bases not matched to a gene: 12. CDR3 amino acids: CSARDQGHGGRATDTQYF. The CDR3 nucleotides are TGCAGTGCTAGAGATCAAGGGCATGGCGGGAGGGCCACAGATACGCAGTATTTT.

J is TRBJ1-1 and V is TRBV5-6; possibly TRBD1 for D (6 bases). The CDR3 has 12 amino acids. V dropped 0 bases and J dropped 7 bases, with 7 bases sitting between them. Germline V gene data show CDR1 as SGHDT and CDR2 as YYEEEE. This CDR3 is CASSLVTGEAFF. In DNA form, the CDR3 reads TGTGCCAGCAGCTTGGTGACAGGTGAAGCTTTCTTT.

This clonotype was detected only a few times. This sequence joins TRBV7-9 and TRBJ2-7; tentatively, D is TRBD2 (5 bases). The germline V and J ends were trimmed by 8 bases and 3 bases, with 23 bases remaining between them. CDR3 length equals 16 residues. Germline-derived CDR1 and CDR2 are SEHNR and FQNEAQ (reference sequence). The CDR3 nucleotides are TGTGCCAGCGAGGGTCCCCCACCGAGAAGCCTCTACGAGCAGTACTTC. It yields the protein CASEGPPPRSLYEQYF.

Only a few counts were recorded for this clonotype. The chain combines TRBV18 with TRBJ2-1, with D unresolved. Germline assignment: CDR1 KGHSH and CDR2 LQKENI. The CDR3 totals 14 residues. Between the trimmed V and J ends, which lost 3 bases and 8 bases, there was a span of 14 bases. For the CDR3, the DNA is TGTGCCAGCTCACCCCTGGCCGGGCCCCATGAGCAGTTCTTC. It specifies CASSPLAGPHEQFF. The variable domain in full, completed from reference TRBV18 and TRBJ2-1, reads NAGVMQNPRHLVRRRGQEARLRCSPMKGHSHVYWYRQLPEEGLKFMVYLQKENIIDESGMPKERFSAEFPKEGPSILRIQQVVRGDSAAYFCASSPLAGPHEQFFGPGTRLTVL.

This clonotype came up a few times. The V call is TRBV5-1, the J call TRBJ2-1, with 11 bases matching TRBD2. V gave up 4 bases and J gave up 6 bases; unmatched junction bases: 18. The CDR3 runs 19 residues. The germline V gene encodes CDR1 SGHRS and CDR2 YFSETQ. The CDR3 region has the DNA TGCGCCAGCAGCCTCCGAGCGTTCCCGGGACTAGCGGTTTCCAATGAGCAGTTCTTC. Translating gives CASSLRAFPGLAVSNEQFF.

The rearrangement joins TRBV29-1 to TRBJ2-2; TRBD2 matches 15 bases. V was pared by 4 bases and J by 6 bases, with 9 bases of the junction left unmatched. This CDR3 is built from 17 residues. Germline V lookup: CDR1 SQVTM, CDR2 ANQGSEA. CDR3 amino acids: CSVASGLAGGPAGELFF. The CDR3 DNA reads TGCAGCGTTGCCTCTGGACTAGCGGGAGGGCCGGCCGGGGAGCTGTTTTTT.

The chain joins TRBV29-1 to TRBJ1-3; D gene uncertain. Trimming cost V 4 bases and J 0 bases, with 7 bases left between them. Germline V CDR1 and CDR2: SQVTM, ANQGSEA. The CDR3 extends over 13 amino acids. Written as DNA, the CDR3 is TGCAGCGTTGTAGTTGACTCTGGAAACACCATATATTTT. It is translated as CSVVVDSGNTIYF.

This chain uses TRBV12-3 or TRBV12-4 with TRBJ2-5; TRBD2 aligns across 11 bases. This CDR3 comprises 15 residues. The V gene end was trimmed by 3 bases and the J gene end by 5 bases; junction bases not matched to a gene: 5. The chain's CDR3 is CASSFTSGSFETQYF. The CDR3, as DNA: TGTGCCAGCAGTTTTACTAGCGGGAGTTTTGAGACCCAGTACTTC.